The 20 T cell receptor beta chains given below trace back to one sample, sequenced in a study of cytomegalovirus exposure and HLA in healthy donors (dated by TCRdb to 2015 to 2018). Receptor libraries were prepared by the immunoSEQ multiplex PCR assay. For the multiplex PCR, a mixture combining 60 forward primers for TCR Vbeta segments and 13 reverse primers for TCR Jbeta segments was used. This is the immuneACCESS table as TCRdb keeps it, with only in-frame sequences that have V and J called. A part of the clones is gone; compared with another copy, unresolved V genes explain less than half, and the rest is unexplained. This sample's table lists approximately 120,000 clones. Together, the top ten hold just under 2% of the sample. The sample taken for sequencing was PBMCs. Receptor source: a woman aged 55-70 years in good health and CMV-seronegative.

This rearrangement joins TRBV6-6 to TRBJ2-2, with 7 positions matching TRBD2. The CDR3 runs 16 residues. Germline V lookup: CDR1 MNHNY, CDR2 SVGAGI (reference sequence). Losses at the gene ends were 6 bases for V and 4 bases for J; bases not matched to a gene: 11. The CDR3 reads CASSPGRTHGTGELFF. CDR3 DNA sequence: TGTGCCAGCAGCCCCGGGAGGACTCACGGCACCGGGGAGCTGTTTTTT.

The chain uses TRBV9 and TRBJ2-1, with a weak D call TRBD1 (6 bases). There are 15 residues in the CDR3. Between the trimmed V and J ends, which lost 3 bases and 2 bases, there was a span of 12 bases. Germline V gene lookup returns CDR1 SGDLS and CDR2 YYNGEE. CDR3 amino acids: CASSADRIPYNEQFF. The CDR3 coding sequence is TGTGCCAGCAGCGCGGACAGAATACCCTACAATGAGCAGTTCTTC.

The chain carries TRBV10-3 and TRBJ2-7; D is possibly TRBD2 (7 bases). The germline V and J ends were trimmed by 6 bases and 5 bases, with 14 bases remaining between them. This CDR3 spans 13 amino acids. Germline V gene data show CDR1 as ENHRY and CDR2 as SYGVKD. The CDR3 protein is CAIRLGGPDEQYF. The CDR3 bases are TGTGCCATCAGGTTGGGGGGGCCCGACGAGCAGTACTTC.

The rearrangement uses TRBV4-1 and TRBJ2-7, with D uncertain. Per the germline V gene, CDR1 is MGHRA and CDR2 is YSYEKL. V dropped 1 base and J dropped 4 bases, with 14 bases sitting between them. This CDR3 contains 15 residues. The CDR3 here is CASSQGMGSWYEQYF. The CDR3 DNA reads TGCGCCAGCAGCCAAGGAATGGGTAGCTGGTACGAGCAGTACTTC.

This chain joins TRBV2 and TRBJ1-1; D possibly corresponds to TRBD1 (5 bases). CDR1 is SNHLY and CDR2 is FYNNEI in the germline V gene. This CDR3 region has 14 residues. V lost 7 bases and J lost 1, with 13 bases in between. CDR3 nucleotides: TGTGCCAGCATTCCCAACGGGGGGAACACTGAAGCTTTCTTT. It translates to CASIPNGGNTEAFF.

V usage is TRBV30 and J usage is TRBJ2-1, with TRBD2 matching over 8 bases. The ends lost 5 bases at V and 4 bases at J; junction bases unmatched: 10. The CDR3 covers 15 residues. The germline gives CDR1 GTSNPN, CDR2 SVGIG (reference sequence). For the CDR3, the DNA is TGTGCCTGGGGGGGCACTAGCGGCGTTTACAATGAGCAGTTCTTC. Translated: CAWGGTSGVYNEQFF.

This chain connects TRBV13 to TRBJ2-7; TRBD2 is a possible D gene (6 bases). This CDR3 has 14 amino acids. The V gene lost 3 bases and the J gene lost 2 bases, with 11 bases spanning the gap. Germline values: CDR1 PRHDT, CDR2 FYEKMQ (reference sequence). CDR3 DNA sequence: TGTGCCAGCAGCTTTAGGGAGGTGGCCTACGAGCAGTACTTC. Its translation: CASSFREVAYEQYF.

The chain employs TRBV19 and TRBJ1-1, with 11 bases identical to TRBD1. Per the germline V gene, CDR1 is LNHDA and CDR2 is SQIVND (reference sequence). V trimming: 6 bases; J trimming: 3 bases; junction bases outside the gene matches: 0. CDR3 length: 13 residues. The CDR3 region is CASRGQGDTEAFF. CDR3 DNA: TGTGCCAGTAGGGGACAGGGGGACACTGAAGCTTTCTTT.

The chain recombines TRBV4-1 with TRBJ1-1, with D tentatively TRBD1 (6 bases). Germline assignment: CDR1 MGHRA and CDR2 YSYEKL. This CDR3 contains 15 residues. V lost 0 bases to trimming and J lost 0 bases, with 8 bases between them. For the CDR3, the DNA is TGCGCCAGCAGCCAAGAGGGACACTTGAACACTGAAGCTTTCTTT. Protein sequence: CASSQEGHLNTEAFF.

The CDR3: CASGPTGDVTEAFF. The CDR3 coding sequence is TGTGCTAGTGGCCCGACAGGGGACGTCACTGAAGCTTTCTTT. The V and J genes are TRBV12-5 and TRBJ1-1; 8 bases line up with TRBD1. V lost 6 bases, J lost 4 bases, and 7 bases stayed unmatched. The CDR3 is made up of 14 amino acids. The germline gives CDR1 LGHNT, CDR2 FRNRAP.

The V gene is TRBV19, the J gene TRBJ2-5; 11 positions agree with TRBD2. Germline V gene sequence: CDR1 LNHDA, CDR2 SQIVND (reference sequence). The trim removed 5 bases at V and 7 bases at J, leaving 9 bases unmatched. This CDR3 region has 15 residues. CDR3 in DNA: TGTGCCAGTAGTGCTCTAGCGGGGGGAGCTGCGACCCAGTACTTC. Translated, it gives CASSALAGGAATQYF.

The CDR3 DNA is TGTGCCAGCAACAATCTAGCGCTCAATGAGCAGTTCTTC. Translation gives CASNNLALNEQFF. The V and J genes are TRBV2 and TRBJ2-1; tentatively, D is TRBD2 (6 bases). CDR3 length: 13 residues. Germline V lookup: CDR1 SNHLY, CDR2 FYNNEI. V was trimmed by 7 bases and J by 6 bases, leaving 13 bases between them.

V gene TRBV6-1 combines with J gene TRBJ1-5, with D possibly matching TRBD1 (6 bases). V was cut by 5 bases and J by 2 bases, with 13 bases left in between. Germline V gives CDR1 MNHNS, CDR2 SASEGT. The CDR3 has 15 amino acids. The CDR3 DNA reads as TGTGCCAGCAGTCCCGATCGACAGGGCAATCAGCCCCAGCATTTT. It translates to CASSPDRQGNQPQHF.

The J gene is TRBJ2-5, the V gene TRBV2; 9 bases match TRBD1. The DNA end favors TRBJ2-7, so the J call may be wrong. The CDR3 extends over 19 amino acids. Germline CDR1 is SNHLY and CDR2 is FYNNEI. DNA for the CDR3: TGTGCCAGCCTTCCCCCGGGACAGGGTGGCCCTGGGGCTCTCTACGAGCAGTACTTC. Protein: CASLPPGQGGPGALYEQYF.

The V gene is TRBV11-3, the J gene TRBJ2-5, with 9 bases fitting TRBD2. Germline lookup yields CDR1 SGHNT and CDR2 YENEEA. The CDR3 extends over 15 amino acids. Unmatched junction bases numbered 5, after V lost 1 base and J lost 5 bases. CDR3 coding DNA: TGTGCCAGCAGCTTAGGTAGCGGGGGATTTGAGACCCAGTACTTC. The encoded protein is CASSLGSGGFETQYF.

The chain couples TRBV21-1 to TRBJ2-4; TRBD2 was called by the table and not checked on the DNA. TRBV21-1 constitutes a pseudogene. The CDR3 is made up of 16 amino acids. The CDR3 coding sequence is TGTGCCAGCAGAAAGTGGTGGGGGAGGGCCAAAAACATTCAGTACTTC. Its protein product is CASRKWWGRAKNIQYF.

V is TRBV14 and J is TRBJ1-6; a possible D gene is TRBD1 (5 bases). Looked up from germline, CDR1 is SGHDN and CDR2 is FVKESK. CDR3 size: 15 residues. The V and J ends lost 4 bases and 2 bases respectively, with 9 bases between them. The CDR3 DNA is TGTGCCAGCAGCCCCCAGGGTACCTATAATTCACCCCTCCACTTT. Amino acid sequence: CASSPQGTYNSPLHF.

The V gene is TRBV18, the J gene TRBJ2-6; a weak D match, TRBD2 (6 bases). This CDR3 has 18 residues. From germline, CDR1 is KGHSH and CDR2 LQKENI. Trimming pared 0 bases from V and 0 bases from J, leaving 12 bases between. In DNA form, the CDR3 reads TGTGCCAGCTCACCACCGGGGACTGGTGGCTCTGGGGCCAACGTCCTGACTTTC. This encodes CASSPPGTGGSGANVLTF.

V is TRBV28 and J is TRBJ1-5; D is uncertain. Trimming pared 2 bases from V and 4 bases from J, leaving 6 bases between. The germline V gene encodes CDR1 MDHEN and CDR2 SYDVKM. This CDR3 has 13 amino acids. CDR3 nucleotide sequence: TGTGCCAGCAGTTTACAGATAAATCAGCCCCAGCATTTT. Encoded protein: CASSLQINQPQHF.

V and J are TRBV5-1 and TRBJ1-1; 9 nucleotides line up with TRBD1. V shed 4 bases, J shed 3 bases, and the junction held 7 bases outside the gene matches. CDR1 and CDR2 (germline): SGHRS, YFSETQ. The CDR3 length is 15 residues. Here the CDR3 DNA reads TGCGCCAGCAGCATAAACACAGGGGGCTACACTGAAGCTTTCTTT. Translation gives CASSINTGGYTEAFF.